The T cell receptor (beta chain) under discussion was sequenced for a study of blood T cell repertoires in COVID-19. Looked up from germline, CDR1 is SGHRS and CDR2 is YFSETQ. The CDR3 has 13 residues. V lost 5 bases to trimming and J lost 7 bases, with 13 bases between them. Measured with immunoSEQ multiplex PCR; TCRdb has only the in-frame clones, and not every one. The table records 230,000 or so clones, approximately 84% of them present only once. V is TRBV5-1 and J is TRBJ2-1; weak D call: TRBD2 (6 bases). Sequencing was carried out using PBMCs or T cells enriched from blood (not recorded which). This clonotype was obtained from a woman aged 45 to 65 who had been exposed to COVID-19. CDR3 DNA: TGCGCCAGCAGTAGGGAAGGGAGGAATGAGCAGTTCTTC. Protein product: CASSREGRNEQFF.